The 27 T cell receptor beta chains given below trace back to one sample, sequenced in a study of a mutant IDH1 vaccine in newly diagnosed glioma. Using immunoSEQ multiplex PCR, the repertoire was profiled, and TCRdb retains in-frame clones only, with some absent. The sample contains roughly 74,000 clones, 75% to 85% of which appear only once. Their antigen targets remain unknown. Time point specified: week 23, last vaccination. The content of each vaccine dose was 300 ug of mutant IDH1 20-mer peptide, and topical imiquimod accompanied it. Specimen: PBMCs, collected from a glioma patient whose treatment included an IDH1 peptide vaccine. All receptors derive from a man aged 30 to 45 with glioma. Some clones in this sample may be carry-over from other donors' samples.

The V call is TRBV28, the J call TRBJ1-5; D not certain. The germline V gene encodes CDR1 MDHEN and CDR2 SYDVKM. CDR3 size: 14 residues. V gave up 7 bases and J gave up 0 bases, with 10 bases separating them. The CDR3 sequence: CASTVIYSNQPQHF. The CDR3 coding sequence is TGTGCCAGCACAGTTATATATAGCAATCAGCCCCAGCATTTT.

The genes are TRBV4-1 and TRBJ1-5; D call uncertain. The germline CDR1 and CDR2 sequences are MGHRA and YSYEKL. This CDR3 spans 15 amino acids. V lost 4 bases and J lost 0, with 10 bases in between. CDR3 sequence: CASSPDADSNQPQHF. The CDR3 DNA sequence: TGCGCCAGCAGCCCGGACGCCGATAGCAATCAGCCCCAGCATTTT.

The V and J genes are TRBV7-9 and TRBJ2-1, with D possibly being TRBD1 (5 bases). Trimming took 6 bases from V and 0 from J, leaving 15 bases between them. The CDR3 totals 16 residues. In germline, CDR1 is SEHNR, CDR2 FQNEAQ (reference sequence). The CDR3 bases are TGTGCCAGCAGAGCACCTCATAGGGGCTCCTACAATGAGCAGTTCTTC. It translates to CASRAPHRGSYNEQFF. The complete variable domain, with remaining parts taken from reference TRBV7-9 and TRBJ2-1, reads DTGVSQNPRHKITKRGQNVTFRCDPISEHNRLYWYRQTLGQGPEFLTYFQNEAQLEKSRLLSDRFSAERPKGSFSTLEIQRTEQGDSAMYLCASRAPHRGSYNEQFFGPGTRLTVL.

The J gene is TRBJ2-4, the V gene TRBV7-9, with D tentatively TRBD2 (5 bases). Trimming shortened V by 5 bases and J by 5 bases, and 13 bases separated the two germline ends. Germline CDR1 reads SEHNR; CDR2 reads FQNEAQ (reference sequence). CDR3 length: 14 amino acids. The CDR3 loop is CASSQWTLQNIQYF. DNA of the CDR3: TGTGCCAGCAGCCAATGGACTCTCCAAAACATTCAGTACTTC. The whole variable domain, remainder taken from reference TRBV7-9 and TRBJ2-4, is DTGVSQNPRHKITKRGQNVTFRCDPISEHNRLYWYRQTLGQGPEFLTYFQNEAQLEKSRLLSDRFSAERPKGSFSTLEIQRTEQGDSAMYLCASSQWTLQNIQYFGAGTRLSVL.

This sequence joins TRBV6-1 and TRBJ1-5, with D hard to call. The CDR3 spans 14 residues. Trimming removed 4 bases from V and 6 bases from J, with 13 bases in between. Germline values: CDR1 MNHNS, CDR2 SASEGT. CDR3 in amino acids: CASSGSGGRQPQHF. Written as DNA, the CDR3 is TGTGCCAGCAGTGGGTCAGGCGGGCGTCAGCCCCAGCATTTT.

The gene calls are TRBV29-1 and TRBJ1-3; 7 nucleotides line up with TRBD1. CDR3 size: 14 residues. J was trimmed by 4 bases and V by 0 bases; bases with no gene match: 3. Germline V gives CDR1 SQVTM, CDR2 ANQGSEA. Here the CDR3 DNA reads TGCAGCGTTGAAGATTGGGGACAGGGAAACACCATATATTTT. This encodes CSVEDWGQGNTIYF.

The chain joins TRBV6-5 to TRBJ2-1; no definite D call. The germline gives CDR1 MNHEY, CDR2 SVGAGI. The CDR3 consists of 15 residues. The ends were cut back, 0 bases at V and 2 bases at J, with 8 bases in the middle. Here the CDR3 DNA reads TGTGCCAGCAGTTACTCGGGCAGAGCCTACAATGAGCAGTTCTTC. It encodes CASSYSGRAYNEQFF.

The genes are TRBV6-6 and TRBJ1-3; 9 bases map to TRBD1. V trimming: 5 bases; J trimming: 2 bases; junction bases outside the gene matches: 4. CDR3 length: 15 residues. CDR1 MNHNY and CDR2 SVGAGI come from the germline V gene (reference sequence). The chain's CDR3 is CASSRTGATGNTIYF. DNA for the CDR3: TGTGCCAGCAGTCGGACAGGGGCTACTGGAAACACCATATATTTT.

In its sample, this clone was seen once. The chain uses TRBV5-1 and TRBJ2-3, with 12 nucleotides matching TRBD1. Trimming removed 0 bases from V and 5 bases from J; junction bases left unmatched: 7. The germline V gene has CDR1 SGHRS and CDR2 YFSETQ. The CDR3 has 17 amino acids. CDR3: CASSLGSGQGAGDTQYF. CDR3 bases: TGCGCCAGCAGCTTGGGATCGGGACAGGGGGCGGGAGATACGCAGTATTTT.

CDR3 loop: CASSLGSGETQYF. CDR3 bases: TGTGCCAGCAGCTTGGGGAGTGGAGAGACCCAGTACTTC. The chain has TRBV7-3 and TRBJ2-5; tentatively, D is TRBD2 (5 bases). The CDR3 consists of 13 residues. Germline CDR1 reads SGHTA; CDR2 reads FQGTGA. V lost 3 bases to trimming and J lost 4 bases, with 9 bases between them. Drawing the rest from reference TRBV7-3 and TRBJ2-5, the complete variable domain is GAGVSQTPSNKVTEKGKYVELRCDPISGHTALYWYRQSLGQGPEFLIYFQGTGAADDSGLPNDRFFAVRPEGSVSTLKIQRTERGDSAVYLCASSLGSGETQYFGPGTRLLVL.

The chain links TRBV5-4 to TRBJ2-2; 7 bases fit TRBD1. V gave up 0 bases and J gave up 6 bases; unmatched junction bases: 2. CDR1 is SGHNT, CDR2 YYREEE, per germline (reference sequence). CDR3 length: 14 amino acids. CDR3 DNA: TGTGCCAGCAGCTTGGCACAGGGGTCCGGGGAGCTGTTTTTT. It encodes CASSLAQGSGELFF.

The chain carries TRBV6-6 and TRBJ1-1; tentatively, D is TRBD1 (5 bases). This CDR3 region has 15 residues. Per the germline V gene, CDR1 is MNHNY and CDR2 is SVGAGI (reference sequence). Between the trimmed V and J ends, which lost 4 bases and 5 bases, there was a span of 17 bases. The CDR3 DNA sequence: TGTGCCAGCAGTTTCCAACTCCGGGGGGGTACTGAAGCTTTCTTT. Residues: CASSFQLRGGTEAFF.

The chain uses TRBV28 and TRBJ1-5, with D uncertain. The CDR3 extends over 14 amino acids. Germline V gene sequence: CDR1 MDHEN, CDR2 SYDVKM. Trimming took off 2 bases at V and 3 bases at J, with 8 bases between the two ends. In nucleotides, the CDR3 is TGTGCCAGCAGTTTAGGACGCAACAATCAGCCCCAGCATTTT. It translates to CASSLGRNNQPQHF. Full variable domain (rest looked up from reference TRBV28 and TRBJ1-5): DVKVTQSSRYLVKRTGEKVFLECVQDMDHENMFWYRQDPGLGLRLIYFSYDVKMKEKGDIPEGYSVSREKKERFSLILESASTNQTSMYLCASSLGRNNQPQHFGDGTRLSIL.

The chain is built from TRBV9 and TRBJ2-3, with D tentatively TRBD2 (5 bases). Germline CDR1 and CDR2: SGDLS and YYNGEE. CDR3 size: 16 residues. V was shortened by 0 bases and J by 2 bases, with 13 bases between the two germline ends. The chain's CDR3 is CASSVAPSPSTDTQYF. The CDR3 nucleotides read TGTGCCAGCAGCGTAGCGCCTAGCCCGTCCACAGATACGCAGTATTTT. Based on the CDR3 plus reference TRBV9 and TRBJ2-3, the full variable domain is DSGVTQTPKHLITATGQRVTLRCSPRSGDLSVYWYQQSLDQGLQFLIQYYNGEERAKGNILERFSAQQFPDLHSELNLSSLELGDSALYFCASSVAPSPSTDTQYFGPGTRLTVL.

V is TRBV4-1 and J is TRBJ2-7; TRBD1 might be the D (6 bases). Trimming removed 1 base at V and 1 base at J, with 11 bases between. Germline CDR1 reads MGHRA; CDR2 reads YSYEKL. CDR3 length: 15 residues. The CDR3 DNA is TGCGCCAGCAGCCAAGTCACAGGGTATTCCTACGAGCAGTACTTC. As protein: CASSQVTGYSYEQYF.

Worth noting for this clone: Other DNA sequences in the sample encode the same CDR3. The chain couples TRBV27 to TRBJ2-7; D gene uncertain. V lost 3 bases and J lost 2, with 8 bases in between. The CDR3 is made up of 13 amino acids. CDR1 is MNHEY, CDR2 SMNVEV, per germline (reference sequence). The CDR3 DNA is TGTGCCAGCAGTTTTTCTGGGACCTACGAGCAGTACTTC. Encoded protein: CASSFSGTYEQYF.

V usage is TRBV29-1 and J usage is TRBJ2-7; TRBD2 matches at 15 bases. The CDR3 covers 17 residues. The ends lost 0 bases at V and 2 bases at J; junction bases unmatched: 5. Germline lookup yields CDR1 SQVTM and CDR2 ANQGSEA. CDR3 sequence reads: CSVEDTGTSGRTYEQYF. The CDR3, as DNA: TGCAGCGTTGAAGATACCGGGACTAGCGGGAGGACCTACGAGCAGTACTTC.

This chain connects TRBV27 to TRBJ2-5, with D possibly called TRBD1 or TRBD2 (5 bases each). Matching the DNA end better, TRBJ2-7 makes the J call doubtful. This CDR3 is 14 amino acids long. Germline V gene data show CDR1 as MNHEY and CDR2 as SMNVEV (reference sequence). CDR3 sequence (DNA): TGTGCCAGCAGTTTAAGGGGAGAAGTGGGCGAGCAGTACTTC. Translated: CASSLRGEVGEQYF.

This clone was seen once. V and J are TRBV11-1 and TRBJ2-7; 7 positions match TRBD1. This CDR3 is 11 amino acids long. Germline CDR1 is SGHAT and CDR2 is FQDESV (reference sequence). The V segment lost 6 bases and the J segment 7 bases; nucleotides outside the gene matches: 3. As DNA, the CDR3 is TGTGCCAGCAGTTCCAGGGGGGAGCAGTACTTC. The encoded protein is CASSSRGEQYF. Complete variable domain (other parts from reference TRBV11-1 and TRBJ2-7): EAEVAQSPRYKITEKSQAVAFWCDPISGHATLYWYRQILGQGPELLVQFQDESVVDDSQLPKDRFSAERLKGVDSTLKIQPAELGDSAMYLCASSSRGEQYFGPGTRLTVT.

This clone was seen once. CDR3 in amino acids: CASSLSGNEQFF. Written as DNA, the CDR3 is TGTGCCAGCAGCTTATCAGGGAATGAGCAGTTCTTC. The rearrangement joins TRBV11-1 to TRBJ2-1; possibly TRBD1 for D (5 bases). Germline CDR1 SGHAT, CDR2 FQDESV (reference sequence). The CDR3 contains 12 residues. V was pared by 2 bases and J by 7 bases, with 6 bases between.

The chain uses TRBV11-3 and TRBJ1-1; no clear D. Germline-derived CDR1 and CDR2 are SGHNT and YENEEA. V was trimmed by 3 bases and J by 1 base, leaving 9 bases between them. This CDR3 has 14 residues. The CDR3 is CASSFGATNTEAFF. The DNA of the CDR3 is TGTGCCAGCAGCTTTGGAGCAACGAACACTGAAGCTTTCTTT. The full variable domain, rest sourced from reference TRBV11-3 and TRBJ1-1, is EAGVVQSPRYKIIEKKQPVAFWCNPISGHNTLYWYLQNLGQGPELLIRYENEEAVDDSQLPKDRFSAERLKGVDSTLKIQPAELGDSAVYLCASSFGATNTEAFFGQGTRLTVV.

V usage is TRBV4-3 and J usage is TRBJ2-7; the D gene could be TRBD1 or TRBD2 (5 bases each). The CDR3 has 16 residues. Germline-derived CDR1 and CDR2 are LGHNA and YSLEER. V lost 0 bases and J lost 3, with 15 bases in between. In DNA form, the CDR3 reads TGCGCCAGCAGCCAAGACCATCGGGACGGTATCTACGAGCAGTACTTC. It encodes CASSQDHRDGIYEQYF.

The rearrangement links TRBV29-1 to TRBJ1-1; no clear D. Per germline, CDR1 SQVTM and CDR2 ANQGSEA. The CDR3 consists of 12 residues. V shed 4 bases and J shed 2 bases, with 8 bases lying between them. CDR3 nucleotides: TGCAGCGTTGCTGGGAGAAACACTGAAGCTTTCTTT. Residues: CSVAGRNTEAFF.

J is TRBJ1-1 and V is TRBV4-1; no clear D. In germline, CDR1 is MGHRA, CDR2 YSYEKL. The CDR3 length is 15 residues. Trimming shortened V by 1 base and J by 4 bases, and 13 bases separated the two germline ends. This CDR3 is CASSQAHQEFTEAFF. DNA of the CDR3: TGCGCCAGCAGCCAAGCACATCAGGAGTTCACTGAAGCTTTCTTT.

This clone has just a few counts. The rearrangement links TRBV28 to TRBJ2-1; 16 positions agree with TRBD2. There are 15 residues in the CDR3. J was trimmed by 9 bases and V by 6 bases; bases with no gene match: 5. CDR1 MDHEN and CDR2 SYDVKM come from the germline V gene. The CDR3 nucleotides read TGTGCCAGCAGGCCCGGGACTAGCGGGAGGGGTGAGCAGTTCTTC. Amino acid sequence: CASRPGTSGRGEQFF.

The chain employs TRBV7-2 and TRBJ2-7; 11 bases align to TRBD2. Germline values: CDR1 SGHTA, CDR2 FQGNSA. J gave up 2 bases and V 1 base, and 4 bases lay outside the gene matches. The CDR3 is 16 residues long. The CDR3 spells CASSLEATSGTYEQYF. DNA for the CDR3: TGTGCCAGCAGCTTAGAAGCGACTAGCGGGACCTACGAGCAGTACTTC.

This chain links TRBV29-1 with TRBJ2-5, with 7 nucleotides matching TRBD1. The DNA matches TRBJ2-7 better at its end, which makes the J call doubtful. In germline, CDR1 is SQVTM, CDR2 ANQGSEA. The CDR3 has 13 residues. Here the CDR3 reads CSVGQGSSGEQYF. The DNA of the CDR3 is TGCAGCGTTGGACAGGGCTCCTCAGGCGAGCAGTACTTC.